Below are 9 T cell receptor beta chains sequenced from a single sample in a study of blood T cell repertoires in COVID-19. Repertoires were generated with immunoSEQ multiplex PCR, while TCRdb's copy carries only in-frame clones and drops some. The sample consists of around 190,000 clones, roughly 91% of them appearing once. The material sequenced was peripheral blood. The source of these receptors is a human donor in a cohort sampled during active COVID-19.

DNA of the CDR3: TGTGCCAGCAGTTCCAGACTAAAAGAGACCCAGTACTTC. Translating it yields CASSSRLKETQYF. This chain links TRBV28 with TRBJ2-5, with a possible D match to TRBD2 (5 bases). Germline V gene lookup returns CDR1 MDHEN and CDR2 SYDVKM. V was cut by 4 bases and J by 3 bases, with 9 bases left in between. The CDR3 covers 13 residues.

V gene TRBV27 combines with J gene TRBJ2-7, with TRBD2 as a possible D gene (5 bases). V lost 5 bases, J lost 3 bases, and 20 bases lay in between. The CDR3 runs 16 residues. Germline V gene data show CDR1 as MNHEY and CDR2 as SMNVEV (reference sequence). The CDR3 bases are TGTGCCAGCAGTCCCTATAGAGGGCGAGCCCACTACGAGCAGTACTTC. Translation: CASSPYRGRAHYEQYF.

The chain is built from TRBV2 and TRBJ2-2, with 8 bases identical to TRBD1. The CDR3 extends over 13 amino acids. Germline V lookup: CDR1 SNHLY, CDR2 FYNNEI. The V and J ends lost 6 bases and 5 bases, in that order; junction bases with no gene match: 2. CDR3 region: CASRRTGTGELFF. The CDR3 nucleotides are TGTGCCAGCAGAAGGACAGGGACCGGGGAGCTGTTTTTT.

The rearrangement joins TRBV10-3 to TRBJ2-5, with D possibly TRBD2 on 7 matching bases. Trimming pared 4 bases from V and 3 bases from J, leaving 12 bases between. This CDR3 contains 14 residues. Per the germline V gene, CDR1 is ENHRY and CDR2 is SYGVKD. CDR3 residues: CAISGGGGKETQYF. The CDR3 nucleotides read TGTGCCATCAGTGGAGGGGGGGGGAAAGAGACCCAGTACTTC.

V is TRBV7-2 and J is TRBJ2-2; D is perhaps TRBD2 (5 bases). This CDR3 is built from 13 residues. Germline CDR1 and CDR2: SGHTA and FQGNSA. V gave up 5 bases and J gave up 7 bases, with 11 bases separating them. The CDR3 here is CASSVRAVGELFF. The CDR3 DNA is TGTGCCAGCAGCGTGAGAGCGGTCGGGGAGCTGTTTTTT.

V usage is TRBV29-1 and J usage is TRBJ2-7, with 13 positions matching TRBD2. The CDR3 spans 15 residues. V shed 4 bases, J shed 6 bases, and the junction held 9 bases outside the gene matches. Germline V gene lookup returns CDR1 SQVTM and CDR2 ANQGSEA. Written as DNA, the CDR3 is TGCAGCGTTGGGGCCAGGACTAGCGGGAGCAGCGAGCAGTACTTC. Translation gives CSVGARTSGSSEQYF.

The rearrangement joins TRBV19 to TRBJ1-3; D may be TRBD1 (6 bases). V lost 3 bases to trimming and J lost 4 bases, with 25 bases between them. The CDR3 is 19 residues long. Germline V gene sequence: CDR1 LNHDA, CDR2 SQIVND (reference sequence). CDR3: CASSIKDEPGGRGGNTIYF. The CDR3, as DNA: TGTGCCAGTAGTATTAAGGACGAGCCCGGGGGGCGAGGCGGAAACACCATATATTTT.

The V gene is TRBV19, the J gene TRBJ2-1; 9 bases are shared with TRBD2. J was trimmed by 5 bases and V by 3 bases; bases with no gene match: 11. The CDR3 consists of 17 residues. CDR1 is LNHDA and CDR2 is SQIVND in the germline V gene (reference sequence). Written as DNA, the CDR3 is TGTGCCAGTAGTATGGCCCCCCTAGCGGGGCTCGACAATGAGCAGTTCTTC. Encoded protein: CASSMAPLAGLDNEQFF.

This chain connects TRBV5-1 to TRBJ1-2; D is uncertain. The V gene's germline CDR1 is SGHRS and CDR2 YFSETQ. The CDR3 totals 14 residues. V was cut by 0 bases and J by 6 bases, with 12 bases left in between. CDR3 sequence reads: CASSLDTYADGYTF. CDR3 DNA sequence: TGCGCCAGCAGCTTGGATACCTACGCTGATGGCTACACCTTC.